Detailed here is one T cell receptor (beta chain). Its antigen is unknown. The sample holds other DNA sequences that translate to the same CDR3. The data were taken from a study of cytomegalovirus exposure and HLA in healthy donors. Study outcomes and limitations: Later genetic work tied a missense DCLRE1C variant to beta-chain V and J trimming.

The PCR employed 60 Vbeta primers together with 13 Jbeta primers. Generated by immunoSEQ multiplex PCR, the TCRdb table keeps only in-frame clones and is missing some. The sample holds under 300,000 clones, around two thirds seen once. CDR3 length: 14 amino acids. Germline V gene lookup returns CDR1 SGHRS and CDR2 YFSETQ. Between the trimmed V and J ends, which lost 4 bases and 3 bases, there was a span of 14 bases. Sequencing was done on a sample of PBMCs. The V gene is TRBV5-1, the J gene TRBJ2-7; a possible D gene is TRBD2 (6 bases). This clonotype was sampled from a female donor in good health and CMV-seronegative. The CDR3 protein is CASSRSSDNYEQYF. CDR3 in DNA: TGCGCCAGCAGCCGCTCTAGCGACAACTACGAGCAGTACTTC.